Below, 7 T cell receptor beta chains from the same sample are listed, as sequenced in a study of shared clonotypes between healthy human individuals. The protocol was immunoSEQ multiplex PCR, while the TCRdb copy is restricted to in-frame clones and leaves out a portion. The table includes roughly 660,000 clones, around 91% detected once. The sequenced sample was memory CD8+ T cells from PBMCs. Subset of the sample: CD45RO+ cells pooled with CCR7-negative TemRA cells. Receptors were obtained from a man between 18 and 29 years old in good health. Some clones in this sample may be carry-over from other donors' samples.

The chain carries TRBV29-1 and TRBJ2-1; 8 bases map to TRBD1. In germline, CDR1 is SQVTM, CDR2 ANQGSEA. This CDR3 contains 11 residues. V lost 0 bases, J lost 12 bases, and 1 base stayed unmatched. CDR3 amino acids: CSVEDGTGQFF. The CDR3 nucleotides are TGCAGCGTTGAAGATGGGACAGGGCAGTTCTTC.

This chain uses TRBV11-2 with TRBJ2-3; tentatively, D is TRBD1 (8 bases). The CDR3 is made up of 16 amino acids. In germline, CDR1 is SGHAT, CDR2 FQNNGV. Trimming removed 6 bases from V and 4 bases from J, with 20 bases in between. The DNA for the CDR3 is TGTGCCAGCAGACCCCCCGGACAGGGAGGGTCAGATACGCAGTATTTT. Translating gives CASRPPGQGGSDTQYF.

The chain is built from TRBV25-1 and TRBJ2-5, with D hard to call. With the DNA end fitting TRBJ2-7 better, the J assignment may be wrong. The CDR3 spans 13 residues. CDR1 and CDR2 (germline): MGHDK, SYGVNS. CDR3 bases: TGTGCCAGCAGTTATCCGACCGATTACGAGCAGTACTTC. Translation gives CASSYPTDYEQYF.

The chain carries TRBV13 and TRBJ1-1, with 8 bases that match TRBD1. The CDR3 has 13 residues. J gave up 11 bases and V 5 bases, and 10 bases lay outside the gene matches. Germline CDR1 reads PRHDT; CDR2 reads FYEKMQ (reference sequence). The CDR3 DNA reads as TGTGCCAGCAGCCCCGGACAGGGAGGGTACGCTTTCTTT. Protein sequence: CASSPGQGGYAFF.

This sequence joins TRBV9 and TRBJ2-1; D remains ambiguous. Germline V gene data show CDR1 as SGDLS and CDR2 as YYNGEE. The germline V and J ends were trimmed by 0 bases and 5 bases, with 9 bases remaining between them. The CDR3 covers 14 residues. The CDR3 DNA follows: TGTGCCAGCAGCGTAGTGGCCTCGAACAATGAGCAGTTCTTC. Its translation is CASSVVASNNEQFF.

This clone was seen a single time. This chain uses TRBV28 with TRBJ2-3, with TRBD2 identical over 14 bases. The CDR3 totals 20 residues. Looked up from germline, CDR1 is MDHEN and CDR2 is SYDVKM. The junction had 18 bases not matched to a gene; V was cut back by 6 bases and J by 4 bases. CDR3 protein: CASRSIPGLAGEGLADTQYF. The DNA of the CDR3 is TGTGCCAGCAGATCCATTCCGGGACTAGCGGGAGAGGGCTTGGCAGATACGCAGTATTTT.

This rearrangement joins TRBV18 to TRBJ2-7; D is undetermined. Germline CDR1 KGHSH, CDR2 LQKENI. The CDR3 runs to 14 residues. The V end lost 2 bases, the J end lost 5 bases, and 13 bases lay between the germline ends. The CDR3, as DNA: TGTGCCAGCTCACCAAGTATCGAATTTGACGAGCAGTACTTC. Translating it yields CASSPSIEFDEQYF.